The entry below describes one T cell receptor (beta chain). Sequencing of TCR beta was undertaken in CD8+ and CD4+ T cells derived from blood. An amount of RNA that ranged from about 0.45 to 1 ug was reverse transcribed with random hexamers. Across 54 Vbeta and 13 Jbeta, TCR beta CDR3 was amplified with immunoSEQ multiplex PCR. Via MiXCR, TCRdb re-called the immunoSEQ multiplex PCR reads, giving one row per CDR3 protein. The sample carries about 200,000 distinct CDR3 sequences, 85% to 95% recorded once. This specimen belongs to a study of CD8 T cells in Susac syndrome. The sequencing input was CD4+ T cells from PBMCs. The clonotype comes from a human donor in good health.

The chain's CDR3 is CSVVEGDDGYTF. The CDR3 DNA sequence: TGCAGCGTTGTGGAGGGCGATGATGGCTACACCTTC. The chain joins TRBV29-1 to TRBJ1-2, with no clear D. Germline V lookup: CDR1 SQVTM, CDR2 ANQGSEA. CDR3 length equals 12 residues. V gave up 4 bases and J gave up 6 bases, with 12 bases separating them. Using reference TRBV29-1 and TRBJ1-2 for the parts outside the CDR3, the full variable domain is SAVISQKPSRDICQRGTSLTIQCQVDSQVTMMFWYRQQPGQSLTLIATANQGSEATYESGFVIDKFPISRPNLTFSTLTVSNMSPEDSSIYLCSVVEGDDGYTFGSGTRLTVV.